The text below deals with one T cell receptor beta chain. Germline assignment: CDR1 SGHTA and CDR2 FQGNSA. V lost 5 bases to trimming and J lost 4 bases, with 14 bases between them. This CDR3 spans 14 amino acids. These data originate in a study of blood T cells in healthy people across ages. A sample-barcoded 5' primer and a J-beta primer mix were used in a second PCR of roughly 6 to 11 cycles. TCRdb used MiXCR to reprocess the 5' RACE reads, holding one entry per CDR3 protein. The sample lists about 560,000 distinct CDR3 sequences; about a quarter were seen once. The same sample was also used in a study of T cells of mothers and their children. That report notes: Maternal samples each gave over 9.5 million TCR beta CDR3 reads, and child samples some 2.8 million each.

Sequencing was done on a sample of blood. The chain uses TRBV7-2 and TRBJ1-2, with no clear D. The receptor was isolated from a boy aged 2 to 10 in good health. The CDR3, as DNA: TGTGCCAGCAGCCCCCTTAAGGGCAGCTATGGCTACACCTTC. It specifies CASSPLKGSYGYTF.